This TCR beta chain came from a study of naive and memory T cell subsets. V lost 6 bases and J lost 2, with 20 bases in between. CDR3 size: 16 residues. CDR1 MDHEN and CDR2 SYDVKM come from the germline V gene. There are many counts of this clonotype. Antigen specificity is unknown. General observations from the study: A few larger clonotypes appeared in naive repertoires, especially CD8, possibly memory cells re-expressing CD45RA.

Both TRBC1 and TRBC2 were covered by a beta constant-region primer of two equimolar oligonucleotides. Four rounds of PCR amplified the ligated cDNA using nested alpha and beta constant-region primers plus SP2. TCRdb independently ran MiXCR on the UMI-ligation and nested PCR reads; one entry per CDR3 protein. The table shows 150,000 or so distinct CDR3 sequences, with roughly 20% occurring only once. The V gene is TRBV28, the J gene TRBJ2-7; TRBD2 might be the D (5 bases). This receptor was identified in a human donor in good health. What was sequenced was naive CD4+ T cells from blood. Here the CDR3 reads CASSYKVGVGPYEQYF. The CDR3 DNA reads TGTGCCAGCAGCTACAAAGTCGGGGTAGGCCCCTACGAGCAGTACTTC.